This T cell receptor (beta chain) was identified during a study of cytotoxic CD8 clonotypes in ibrutinib-treated CLL (dated by TCRdb to the early 2020s). Background on the whole study: The cohort included more than 14 treatment-naive and around 10 relapsed/refractory patients; 17 to 18 were IGHV unmutated. Samples averaged roughly 280,000 productive templates and 80,000 to 100,000 productive rearrangements. Responses were partial in around 25 patients and complete in 2; after median 68 months follow-up, about 15 stayed in remission and about twelve progressed. All remission and progressive disease samples were collected while patients were still receiving ibrutinib. Samples at response were collected after a median of about 12 months of treatment, with a range of about 6 to 40 months. Longitudinal samples were available for about 30% of the roughly 90 trial participants. Cryopreserved peripheral blood mononuclear cells were obtained before treatment, at response, and at either sustained remission or disease progression.

The time point label of this sample denotes: approximately 25 months on ibrutinib. For TCR beta library preparation, roughly 2.2 micrograms of genomic DNA was extracted from cryopreserved PBMCs. Longitudinal blood samples from CLL patients receiving ibrutinib monotherapy were subjected to high-throughput TCR beta sequencing. The patients took part in an open-label, single-center phase 2 trial of ibrutinib monotherapy. Study-level results and caveats: At baseline, clonality was higher than in age-matched healthy donors and showed a strong correlation with circulating CD8+ T-cell counts. Clonality rose at ibrutinib response, remained stable during sustained remission, and dropped back toward baseline at progression. Public clonotypes were rare and either contracted or stayed stable during treatment, and the rise in clonality at ibrutinib response reflected the expansion of private clonotypes. Lymph node repertoires were not examined, and the timing of sampling was not matched between patients in sustained remission and those whose disease progressed.

Points on this clone: No cognate antigen has been identified for it. It has no much larger one-base neighbor in the sample; base qualities were not kept.

On a MiSeq, deep resolution sequencing aimed for a depth between 1 in 1 million and 1 in 200,000 T cells, with each clonotype covered 10x on average. The immunoSEQ hsTCRB Kit was used to generate the TCR beta libraries. For the original study's pipeline: Data were analyzed with ImmunoSEQ Data Assistant and ImmunoSEQ Analyzer, with V, D and J genes assigned per IMGT definitions. Clonality, which ranges from 0 to 1, was calculated as one minus the normalized Shannon entropy of productive rearrangement frequencies. Only overrepresented clonotypes making up at least 0.05% of the repertoire of each patient were included in the public clonotype analysis. Thirteen repertoires from age-matched healthy donors, obtained from immuneACCESS, served as clonality controls. Imported from immuneACCESS, the table was reduced by TCRdb to in-frame sequences with V and J called. These copies leave out some clones; in studies compared against another copy, an unresolved V gene accounts for under half, and the cause of the remainder is not known. The V and J calls and the clone size are those of that table, but D and trimming were determined from the DNA. Recorded for this sample are 130,000 or so clones; about 85% of them occurred a single time. The ten largest account for 3.3% of the sample.

The CDR3 starts with the cysteine, ends with the phenylalanine, and has 12 residues. Just CDR3 DNA is preserved here, 36 bases in frame from base 1. At the junction V is shortened by 8 bases and J by 4 bases, with 11 bases in between. The germline V gene encodes CDR1 LNHDA and CDR2 SQIVND (reference sequence). This sample comprised PBMCs, obtained after 24 months of ibrutinib treatment. The receptor was isolated from a human donor with chronic lymphocytic leukemia. The chain joins TRBV19 to TRBJ1-1; TRBD1 is perhaps the D gene, given 5 matching bases. The sequenced DNA: TGTGCCAGTCTTATCCAGGGCACTGAAGCTTTCTTT. It is translated as CASLIQGTEAFF.